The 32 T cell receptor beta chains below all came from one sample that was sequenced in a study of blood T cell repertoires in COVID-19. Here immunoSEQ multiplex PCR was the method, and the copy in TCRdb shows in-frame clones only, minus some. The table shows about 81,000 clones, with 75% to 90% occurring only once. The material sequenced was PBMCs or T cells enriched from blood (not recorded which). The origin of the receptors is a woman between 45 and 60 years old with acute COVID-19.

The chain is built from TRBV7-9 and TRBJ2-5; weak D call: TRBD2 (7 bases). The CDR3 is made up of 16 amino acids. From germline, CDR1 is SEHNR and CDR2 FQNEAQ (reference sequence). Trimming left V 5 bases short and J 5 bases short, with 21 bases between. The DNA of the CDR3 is TGTGCCAGCAGCCTGGGGGGGGCCCTAGGCAGGGAGACCCAGTACTTC. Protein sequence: CASSLGGALGRETQYF.

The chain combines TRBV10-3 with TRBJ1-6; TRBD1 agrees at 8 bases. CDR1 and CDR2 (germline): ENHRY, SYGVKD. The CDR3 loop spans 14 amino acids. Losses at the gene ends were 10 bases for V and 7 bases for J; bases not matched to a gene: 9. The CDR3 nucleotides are TGTGCCACCTATGAACAGGGGGACAATTCACCCCTCCACTTT. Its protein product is CATYEQGDNSPLHF.

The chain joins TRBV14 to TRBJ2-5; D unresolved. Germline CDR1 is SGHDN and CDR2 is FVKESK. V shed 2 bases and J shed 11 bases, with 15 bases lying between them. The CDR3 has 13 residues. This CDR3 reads CASSQLIEAPQYF. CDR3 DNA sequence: TGTGCCAGCAGCCAATTGATTGAGGCCCCTCAGTACTTC.

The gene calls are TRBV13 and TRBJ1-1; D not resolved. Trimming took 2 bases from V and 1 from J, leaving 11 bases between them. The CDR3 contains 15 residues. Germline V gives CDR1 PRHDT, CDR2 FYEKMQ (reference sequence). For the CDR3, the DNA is TGTGCCAGCAGCTTAAGCGGTAGCCCGAACACTGAAGCTTTCTTT. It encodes CASSLSGSPNTEAFF.

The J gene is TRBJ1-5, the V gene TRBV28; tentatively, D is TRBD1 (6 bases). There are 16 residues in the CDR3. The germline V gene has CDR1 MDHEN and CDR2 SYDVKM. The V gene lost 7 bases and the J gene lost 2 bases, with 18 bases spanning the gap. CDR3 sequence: CASINPTGWGNQPQHF. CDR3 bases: TGTGCCAGCATCAACCCAACAGGGTGGGGCAATCAGCCCCAGCATTTT.

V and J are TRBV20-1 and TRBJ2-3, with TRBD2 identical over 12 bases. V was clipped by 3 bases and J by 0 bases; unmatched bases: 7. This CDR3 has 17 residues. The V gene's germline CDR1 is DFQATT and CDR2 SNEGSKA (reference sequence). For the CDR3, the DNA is TGCAGTGCTAGTGCCGGACTAGCGGGAATGAGCACAGATACGCAGTATTTT. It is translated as CSASAGLAGMSTDTQYF.

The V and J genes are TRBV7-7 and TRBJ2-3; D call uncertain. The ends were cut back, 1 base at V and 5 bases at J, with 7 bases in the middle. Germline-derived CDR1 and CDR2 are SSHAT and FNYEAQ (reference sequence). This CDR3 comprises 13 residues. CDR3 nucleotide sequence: TGTGCCAGCAGCTTAGAACTCAAAGATACGCAGTATTTT. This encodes CASSLELKDTQYF.

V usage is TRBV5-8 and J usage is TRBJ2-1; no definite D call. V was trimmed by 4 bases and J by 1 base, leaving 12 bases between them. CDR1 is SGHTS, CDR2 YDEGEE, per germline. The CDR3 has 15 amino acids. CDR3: CASSTEQMSYNEQFF. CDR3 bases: TGTGCCAGCAGCACCGAACAGATGTCCTACAATGAGCAGTTCTTC.

This CDR3 reads CASNLGTGGEKLFF. DNA of the CDR3: TGCGCCAGCAACCTCGGGACAGGGGGCGAAAAACTGTTTTTT. The J gene is TRBJ1-4, the V gene TRBV5-1; 12 nucleotides agree with TRBD1. With 6 bases clipped from V and 8 bases from J, the junction kept 5 bases outside the gene matches. CDR3 length equals 14 residues. Per germline, CDR1 SGHRS and CDR2 YFSETQ.

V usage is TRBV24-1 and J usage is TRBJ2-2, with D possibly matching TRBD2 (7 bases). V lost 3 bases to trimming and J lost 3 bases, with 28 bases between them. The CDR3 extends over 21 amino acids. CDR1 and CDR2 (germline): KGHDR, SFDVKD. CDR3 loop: CATSDPFRGARSSVDTGELFF. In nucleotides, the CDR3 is TGTGCCACCAGTGATCCCTTCCGGGGGGCCCGGAGCTCGGTCGACACCGGGGAGCTGTTTTTT.

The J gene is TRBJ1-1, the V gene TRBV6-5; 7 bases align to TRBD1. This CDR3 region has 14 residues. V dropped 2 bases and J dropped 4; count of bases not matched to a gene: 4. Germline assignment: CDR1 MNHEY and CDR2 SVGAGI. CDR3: CASSYLDRVTEAFF. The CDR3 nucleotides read TGTGCCAGCAGTTACCTTGACAGGGTCACTGAAGCTTTCTTT.

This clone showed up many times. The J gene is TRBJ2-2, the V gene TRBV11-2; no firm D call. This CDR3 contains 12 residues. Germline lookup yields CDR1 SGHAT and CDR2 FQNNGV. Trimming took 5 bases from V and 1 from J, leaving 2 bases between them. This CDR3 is CASSQNTGELFF. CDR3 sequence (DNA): TGTGCCAGCAGCCAGAACACCGGGGAGCTGTTTTTT.

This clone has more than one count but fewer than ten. The CDR3, as DNA: TGTGCCAGCAGCGTAGGGCCGGGAGAGGATGAGACCCAGTACTTC. The encoded protein is CASSVGPGEDETQYF. The gene calls are TRBV9 and TRBJ2-5, with D possibly matching TRBD2 (6 bases). The germline CDR1 and CDR2 sequences are SGDLS and YYNGEE. The CDR3 extends over 15 amino acids. The germline V and J ends were trimmed by 0 bases and 5 bases, with 14 bases remaining between them.

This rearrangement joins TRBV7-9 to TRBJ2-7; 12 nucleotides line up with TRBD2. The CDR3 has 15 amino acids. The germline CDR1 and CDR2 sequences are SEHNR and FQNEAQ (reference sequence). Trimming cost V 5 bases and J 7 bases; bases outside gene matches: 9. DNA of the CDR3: TGTGCCAGCAGCCTCAGACTAGCGGGAGTTGGGGAGCAGTACTTC. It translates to CASSLRLAGVGEQYF.

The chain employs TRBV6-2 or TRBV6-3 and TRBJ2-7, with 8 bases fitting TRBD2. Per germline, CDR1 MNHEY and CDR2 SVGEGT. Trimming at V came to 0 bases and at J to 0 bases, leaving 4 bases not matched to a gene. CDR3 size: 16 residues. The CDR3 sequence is CASSYSPSGYSYEQYF. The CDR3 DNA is TGTGCCAGCAGTTACTCCCCTAGCGGGTACTCCTACGAGCAGTACTTC.

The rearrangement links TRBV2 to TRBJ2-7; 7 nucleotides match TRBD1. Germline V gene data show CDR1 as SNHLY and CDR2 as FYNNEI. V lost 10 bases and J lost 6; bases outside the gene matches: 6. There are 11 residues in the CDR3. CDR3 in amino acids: CATAYRGEQYF. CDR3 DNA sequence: TGTGCCACCGCATACAGGGGCGAGCAGTACTTC. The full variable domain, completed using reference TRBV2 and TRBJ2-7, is EPEVTQTPSHQVTQMGQEVILRCVPISNHLYFYWYRQILGQKVEFLVSFYNNEISEKSEIFDDQFSVERPDGSNFTLKIRSTKLEDSAMYFCATAYRGEQYFGPGTRLTVT.

The CDR3 bases are TGTGCCAGCAGCGGGGAACTAGCGGGAGGGCGCTACAATGAGCAGTTCTTC. Its protein is CASSGELAGGRYNEQFF. This chain uses TRBV5-8 with TRBJ2-1, with 13 bases matching TRBD2. V dropped 4 bases and J dropped 3; count of bases not matched to a gene: 7. CDR1 is SGHTS and CDR2 is YDEGEE in the germline V gene. The CDR3 runs 17 residues.

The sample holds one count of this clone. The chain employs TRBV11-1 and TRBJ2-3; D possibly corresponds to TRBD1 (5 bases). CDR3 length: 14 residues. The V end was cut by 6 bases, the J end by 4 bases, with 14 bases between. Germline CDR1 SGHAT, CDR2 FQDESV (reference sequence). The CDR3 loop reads CASRRDSLADTQYF. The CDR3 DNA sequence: TGTGCCAGCAGACGCGACAGCCTCGCAGATACGCAGTATTTT.

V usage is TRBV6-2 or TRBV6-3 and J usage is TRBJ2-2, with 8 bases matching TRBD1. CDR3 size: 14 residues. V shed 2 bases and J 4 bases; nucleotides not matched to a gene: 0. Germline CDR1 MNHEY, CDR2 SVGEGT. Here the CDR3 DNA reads TGTGCCAGCAGTTACCAGGGGGCCACCGGGGAGCTGTTTTTT. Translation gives CASSYQGATGELFF.

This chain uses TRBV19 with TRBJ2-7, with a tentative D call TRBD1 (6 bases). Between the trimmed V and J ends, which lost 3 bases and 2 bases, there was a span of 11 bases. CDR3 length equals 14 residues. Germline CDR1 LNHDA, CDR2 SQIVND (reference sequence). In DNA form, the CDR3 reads TGTGCCAGTAGTATCGCCCAGGGGCCCTACGAGCAGTACTTC. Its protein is CASSIAQGPYEQYF.

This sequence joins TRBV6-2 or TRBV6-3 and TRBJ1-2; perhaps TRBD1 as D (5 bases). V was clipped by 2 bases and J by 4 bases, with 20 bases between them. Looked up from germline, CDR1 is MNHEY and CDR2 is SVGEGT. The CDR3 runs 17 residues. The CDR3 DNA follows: TGTGCCAGCAGTTACGTGTCCGGCGGGGGTATTTTCTATGGCTACACCTTC. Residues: CASSYVSGGGIFYGYTF.

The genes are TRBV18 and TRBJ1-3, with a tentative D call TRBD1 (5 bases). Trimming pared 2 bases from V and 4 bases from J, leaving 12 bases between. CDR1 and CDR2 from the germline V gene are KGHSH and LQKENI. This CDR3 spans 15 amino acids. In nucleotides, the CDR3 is TGTGCCAGCTCACCAGGTACGGGGGACGGAAACACCATATATTTT. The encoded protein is CASSPGTGDGNTIYF.

CDR3 loop: CASSGTGRAGSNQPQHF. In nucleotides, the CDR3 is TGTGCCAGCAGTGGAACAGGGAGAGCGGGGAGCAATCAGCCCCAGCATTTT. The chain recombines TRBV6-1 with TRBJ1-5; the D gene is possibly TRBD1 (6 bases). Trimming took 4 bases from V and 1 from J, leaving 17 bases between them. Per germline, CDR1 MNHNS and CDR2 SASEGT. CDR3 size: 17 residues.

CDR3: CASSPGRGGGYTF. DNA of the CDR3: TGTGCCAGCAGCCCCGGGAGGGGTGGGGGCTACACCTTC. This chain joins TRBV12-3 or TRBV12-4 and TRBJ1-2, with a possible D match to TRBD1 (5 bases). V was trimmed by 6 bases and J by 8 bases, leaving 16 bases between them. The CDR3 contains 13 residues.

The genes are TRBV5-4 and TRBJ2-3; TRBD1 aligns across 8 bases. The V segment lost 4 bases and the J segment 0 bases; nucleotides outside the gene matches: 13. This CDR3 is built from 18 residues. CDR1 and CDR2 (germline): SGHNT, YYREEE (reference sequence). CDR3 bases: TGTGCCAGCAGCCCCGGACTGACAGGGGTAACTAGCACAGATACGCAGTATTTT. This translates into CASSPGLTGVTSTDTQYF.

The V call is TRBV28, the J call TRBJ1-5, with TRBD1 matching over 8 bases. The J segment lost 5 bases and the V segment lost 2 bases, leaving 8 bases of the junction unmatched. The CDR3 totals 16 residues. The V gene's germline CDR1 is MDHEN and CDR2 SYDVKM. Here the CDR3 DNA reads TGTGCCAGCAGTTTAGGGGGCAGGGGGCCGGATCAGCCCCAGCATTTT. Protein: CASSLGGRGPDQPQHF.

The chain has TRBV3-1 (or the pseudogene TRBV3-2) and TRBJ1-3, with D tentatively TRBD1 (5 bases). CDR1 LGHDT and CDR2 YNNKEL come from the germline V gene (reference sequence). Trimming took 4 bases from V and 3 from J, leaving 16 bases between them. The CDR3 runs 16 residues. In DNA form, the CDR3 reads TGTGCCAGCAGCCTAAGTAGGAGGGGAAGTGGAAACACCATATATTTT. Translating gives CASSLSRRGSGNTIYF.

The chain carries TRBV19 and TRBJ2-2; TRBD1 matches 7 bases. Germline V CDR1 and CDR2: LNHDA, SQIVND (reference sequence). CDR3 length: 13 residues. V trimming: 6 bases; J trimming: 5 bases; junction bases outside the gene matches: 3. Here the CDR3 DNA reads TGTGCCAGTAGCAACAGGGGTACCGGGGAGCTGTTTTTT. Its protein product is CASSNRGTGELFF.

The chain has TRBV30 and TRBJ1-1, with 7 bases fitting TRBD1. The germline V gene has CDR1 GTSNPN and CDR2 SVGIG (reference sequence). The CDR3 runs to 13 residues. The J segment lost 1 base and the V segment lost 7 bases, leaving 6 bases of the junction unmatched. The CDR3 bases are TGTGCCTCACGGACAGGCCCGAACACTGAAGCTTTCTTT. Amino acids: CASRTGPNTEAFF.

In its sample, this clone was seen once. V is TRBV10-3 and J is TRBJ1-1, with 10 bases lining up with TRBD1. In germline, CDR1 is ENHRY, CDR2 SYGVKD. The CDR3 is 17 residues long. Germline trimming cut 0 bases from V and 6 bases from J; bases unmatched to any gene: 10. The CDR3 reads CAISESATGGRFPEAFF. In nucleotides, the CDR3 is TGTGCCATCAGTGAGTCCGCGACAGGGGGCCGATTCCCTGAAGCTTTCTTT.

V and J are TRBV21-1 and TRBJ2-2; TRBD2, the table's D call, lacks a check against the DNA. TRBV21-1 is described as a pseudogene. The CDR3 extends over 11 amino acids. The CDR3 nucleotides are TGTGCCAGCACCTCGCGCGGGGAGCTGTTTTTT. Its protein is CASTSRGELFF.

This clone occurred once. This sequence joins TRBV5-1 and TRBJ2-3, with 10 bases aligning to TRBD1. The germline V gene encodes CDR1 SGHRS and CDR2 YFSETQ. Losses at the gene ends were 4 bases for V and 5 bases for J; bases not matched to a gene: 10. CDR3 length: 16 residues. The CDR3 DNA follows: TGCGCCAGCAGCCGTTCCGGGACAGGGGAGTTAGATACGCAGTATTTT. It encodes CASSRSGTGELDTQYF.